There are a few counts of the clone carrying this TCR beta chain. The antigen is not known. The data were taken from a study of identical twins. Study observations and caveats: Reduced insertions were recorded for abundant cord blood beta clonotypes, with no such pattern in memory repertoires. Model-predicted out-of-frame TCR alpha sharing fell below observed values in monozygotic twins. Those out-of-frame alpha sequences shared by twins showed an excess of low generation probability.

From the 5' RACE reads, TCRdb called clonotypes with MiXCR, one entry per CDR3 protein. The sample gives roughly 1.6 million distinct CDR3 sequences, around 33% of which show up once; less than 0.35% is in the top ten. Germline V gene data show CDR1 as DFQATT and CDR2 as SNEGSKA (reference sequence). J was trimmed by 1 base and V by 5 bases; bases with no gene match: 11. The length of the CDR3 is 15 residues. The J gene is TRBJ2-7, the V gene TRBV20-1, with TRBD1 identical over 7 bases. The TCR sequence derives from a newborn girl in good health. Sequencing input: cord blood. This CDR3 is CSAGRPRQGSYEQYF. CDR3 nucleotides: TGCAGTGCTGGAAGGCCGAGACAGGGTTCCTACGAGCAGTACTTC.